This passage covers 29 T cell receptor beta chains from one sample sequenced in a study of blood T cell repertoires in COVID-19. The data were produced by immunoSEQ multiplex PCR, yet TCRdb's version contains in-frame clones alone and is incomplete. Among around 230,000 clones listed, 85% were seen once. The material sequenced was peripheral blood. These receptors were taken from a man aged 50-60 years with COVID-19, enrolled during active disease.

The CDR3 reads CASKQGTGKNSNQPQHF. DNA for the CDR3: TGTGCCAGTAAGCAAGGGACAGGGAAAAATAGCAATCAGCCCCAGCATTTT. This chain uses TRBV19 with TRBJ1-5, with 9 bases identical to TRBD1. The CDR3 is 17 amino acids. The germline CDR1 and CDR2 sequences are LNHDA and SQIVND (reference sequence). The V and J ends lost 7 bases and 0 bases, in that order; junction bases with no gene match: 10. The full variable domain, its missing parts supplied by reference TRBV19 and TRBJ1-5, is DGGITQSPKYLFRKEGQNVTLSCEQNLNHDAMYWYRQDPGQGLRLIYYSQIVNDFQKGDIAEGYSVSREKKESFPLTVTSAQKNPTAFYLCASKQGTGKNSNQPQHFGDGTRLSIL.

The chain carries TRBV19 and TRBJ2-3; D perhaps matches TRBD1 (5 bases). Trimming pared 1 base from V and 2 bases from J, leaving 10 bases between. The CDR3 has 15 residues. Germline values: CDR1 LNHDA, CDR2 SQIVND (reference sequence). The CDR3 sequence is CASSIAGYLTDTQYF. The CDR3, as DNA: TGTGCCAGTAGTATAGCAGGGTACCTCACAGATACGCAGTATTTT.

This chain joins TRBV7-8 and TRBJ1-1; 7 bases agree with TRBD1. The germline gives CDR1 SGHVS, CDR2 FQNEAQ. V shed 5 bases, J shed 5 bases, and the junction held 20 bases outside the gene matches. This CDR3 spans 18 amino acids. The CDR3, as DNA: TGTGCCAGCAGCCCGGGCGGCAAAAGGGGGCAGGTTAGGACTGAAGCTTTCTTT. This encodes CASSPGGKRGQVRTEAFF.

The chain has TRBV19 and TRBJ2-7, with TRBD1 matching 7 bases. Trimming cost V 6 bases and J 3 bases; bases outside gene matches: 5. Germline CDR1 reads LNHDA; CDR2 reads SQIVND (reference sequence). This CDR3 contains 13 residues. The CDR3 coding sequence is TGTGCCAGTAGCCTCCGGGACAGCTACGAGCAGTACTTC. Residues: CASSLRDSYEQYF.

This clone was seen a handful of times. The chain uses TRBV28 and TRBJ2-5; TRBD1 is a possible D gene (5 bases). Germline V gene lookup returns CDR1 MDHEN and CDR2 SYDVKM. Trimming took off 6 bases at V and 9 bases at J, with 14 bases between the two ends. This CDR3 is built from 12 residues. CDR3 nucleotide sequence: TGTGCCAGCAGATCTACAGGCCGGGCCCAGTACTTC. Its translation is CASRSTGRAQYF.

V and J are TRBV6-5 and TRBJ1-1; 7 bases match TRBD1. V gave up 8 bases and J gave up 0 bases; unmatched junction bases: 3. Germline CDR1 and CDR2: MNHEY and SVGAGI. The CDR3 is 13 amino acids. The CDR3, as DNA: TGTGCCAGCCAGGGACAGCTGAACACTGAAGCTTTCTTT. Translated, it gives CASQGQLNTEAFF.

The gene calls are TRBV5-1 and TRBJ1-1, with 9 bases identical to TRBD1. The V gene end was trimmed by 4 bases and the J gene end by 4 bases; junction bases not matched to a gene: 8. This CDR3 region has 15 residues. Looked up from germline, CDR1 is SGHRS and CDR2 is YFSETQ. CDR3: CASSTQGAPSTEAFF. The CDR3 DNA reads TGCGCCAGCAGCACACAGGGGGCGCCGAGCACTGAAGCTTTCTTT.

This clone was observed a handful of times. The CDR3 loop reads CASSFWGRGTGELFF. The DNA for the CDR3 is TGTGCCAGCAGCTTTTGGGGGCGCGGGACCGGGGAGCTGTTTTTT. The chain carries TRBV11-2 and TRBJ2-2; weak D call: TRBD1 (6 bases). The germline CDR1 and CDR2 sequences are SGHAT and FQNNGV. Deletions cut 3 bases from V and 5 bases from J, with 13 bases between. This CDR3 is built from 15 residues.

The genes are TRBV6-2 or TRBV6-3 and TRBJ1-5; 9 bases agree with TRBD1. With 4 bases clipped from V and 2 bases from J, the junction kept 12 bases outside the gene matches. Germline V CDR1 and CDR2: MNHEY, SVGEGT. CDR3 length: 18 amino acids. CDR3 loop: CASSFGTGRFRGNQPQHF. CDR3 nucleotide sequence: TGTGCCAGCAGTTTTGGGACAGGGAGGTTTCGTGGCAATCAGCCCCAGCATTTT.

Concerning this clone itself: An end of the junction differs from the germline gene, which may be a read error. V is TRBV28 and J is TRBJ2-2, with TRBD2 matching 10 bases. The CDR3 has 14 residues. The germline V gene has CDR1 MDHEN and CDR2 SYDVKM. CDR3 bases: TGTGCCGGCAGCGGGGGGGAAAACACCGGGGAGCTGTTTTTT. Translating it yields CAGSGGENTGELFF.

The count of this clone is one. The V and J genes are TRBV27 and TRBJ2-1; 9 bases are shared with TRBD2. The CDR3 consists of 17 residues. Unmatched junction bases numbered 6, after V lost 3 bases and J lost 0 bases. Germline CDR1 MNHEY, CDR2 SMNVEV (reference sequence). The CDR3 here is CASSLWASGASYNEQFF. Here the CDR3 DNA reads TGTGCCAGCAGTTTGTGGGCTAGCGGGGCCTCCTACAATGAGCAGTTCTTC.

This clone was detected a few times. The genes are TRBV2 and TRBJ1-3; 10 bases line up with TRBD1. The CDR3 length is 15 residues. V was pared by 11 bases and J by 3 bases, with 10 bases of the junction left unmatched. Germline CDR1 is SNHLY and CDR2 is FYNNEI. The CDR3 here is CAFQRTGGYGNTIYF. The DNA for the CDR3 is TGTGCCTTCCAACGGACAGGGGGATATGGAAACACCATATATTTT.

This clone was picked up a small number of times. This chain joins TRBV19 and TRBJ2-7; 8 bases are a match to TRBD1. Germline CDR1 reads LNHDA; CDR2 reads SQIVND (reference sequence). V lost 5 bases to trimming and J lost 4 bases; unmatched junction nucleotides: 4. The CDR3 has 13 residues. The CDR3 spells CASSFRDRYEQYF. In DNA, the CDR3 is TGTGCCAGTAGTTTCCGGGACAGGTACGAGCAGTACTTC.

This clone was detected once. The V gene is TRBV5-5, the J gene TRBJ2-2; the D gene is possibly TRBD2 (7 bases). CDR1 and CDR2 (germline): SGHKS, YYEKEE (reference sequence). V lost 4 bases and J 0 bases, leaving 19 bases between the germline ends. The length of the CDR3 is 18 residues. Here the CDR3 reads CASSTFLAGDTNTGELFF. The CDR3 region has the DNA TGTGCCAGCAGCACCTTCTTGGCGGGGGACACGAACACCGGGGAGCTGTTTTTT.

The chain couples TRBV3-1 (or the pseudogene TRBV3-2) to TRBJ2-2, with D possibly matching TRBD2 (6 bases). CDR1 and CDR2 (germline): LGHDT, YNNKEL (reference sequence). Trimming removed 1 base at V and 0 bases at J, with 6 bases between. This CDR3 contains 15 residues. This chain's CDR3 is CASSQGEANTGELFF. The DNA for the CDR3 is TGTGCCAGCAGCCAAGGGGAGGCGAACACCGGGGAGCTGTTTTTT.

J is TRBJ1-4 and V is TRBV15; D remains unclear. Trimming cost V 5 bases and J 8 bases, with 18 bases left between them. Germline CDR1 LNHNV, CDR2 YYDKDF (reference sequence). CDR3 length: 15 amino acids. The CDR3 DNA is TGTGCCACCAGCCCGTCCCGGGGTGGAGCGGAAAAACTGTTTTTT. Protein sequence: CATSPSRGGAEKLFF.

The J gene is TRBJ2-1, the V gene TRBV7-3, with 9 bases aligning to TRBD1. The CDR3 has 15 residues. Germline assignment: CDR1 SGHTA and CDR2 FQGTGA. V trimming: 3 bases; J trimming: 4 bases; junction bases outside the gene matches: 4. This CDR3 reads CASSFDRGEYNEQFF. DNA of the CDR3: TGTGCCAGCAGCTTCGACAGGGGGGAATACAATGAGCAGTTCTTC. The full variable domain, completed using reference TRBV7-3 and TRBJ2-1, is GAGVSQTPSNKVTEKGKYVELRCDPISGHTALYWYRQSLGQGPEFLIYFQGTGAADDSGLPNDRFFAVRPEGSVSTLKIQRTERGDSAVYLCASSFDRGEYNEQFFGPGTRLTVL.

Here the CDR3 reads CASSQGAGITYEQYF. CDR3 nucleotide sequence: TGTGCCAGCAGCCAAGGGGCGGGGATAACCTACGAGCAGTACTTC. This chain joins TRBV3-1 (or the pseudogene TRBV3-2) and TRBJ2-7; weak D call: TRBD2 (6 bases). V lost 1 base, J lost 2 bases, and 12 bases lay in between. Germline assignment: CDR1 LGHDT and CDR2 YNNKEL (reference sequence). The CDR3 has 15 residues.

This clone was seen only once. The chain employs TRBV2 and TRBJ2-2; 8 nucleotides align to TRBD1. V gave up 6 bases and J gave up 8 bases; unmatched junction bases: 8. Germline V lookup: CDR1 SNHLY, CDR2 FYNNEI. The CDR3 runs to 14 residues. CDR3: CASRKDRAGGELFF. DNA of the CDR3: TGTGCCAGCAGGAAGGACAGGGCGGGGGGGGAGCTGTTTTTT.

The V call is TRBV9, the J call TRBJ1-2; D not resolved. The CDR3 has 16 amino acids. The V end was cut by 6 bases, the J end by 2 bases, with 20 bases between. CDR1 is SGDLS and CDR2 is YYNGEE in the germline V gene. The CDR3 reads CASIAPAEDANYGYTF. CDR3 nucleotide sequence: TGTGCCAGCATAGCCCCCGCGGAGGACGCGAACTATGGCTACACCTTC.

This chain joins TRBV4-1 and TRBJ1-5, with 8 bases aligning to TRBD1. Germline V gene sequence: CDR1 MGHRA, CDR2 YSYEKL. The CDR3 is made up of 15 amino acids. The V and J ends lost 4 bases and 1 base, in that order; junction bases with no gene match: 3. Here the CDR3 DNA reads TGCGCCAGCAGCCGACAGGGGCAGAGCAATCAGCCCCAGCATTTT. The encoded protein is CASSRQGQSNQPQHF.

This chain connects TRBV19 to TRBJ2-1, with D perhaps matching TRBD2 (7 bases). Trimming took 4 bases from V and 6 from J, leaving 19 bases between them. Germline V gene sequence: CDR1 LNHDA, CDR2 SQIVND (reference sequence). This CDR3 region has 16 residues. The CDR3 is CASSTGGILTGNEQFF. The CDR3 DNA sequence: TGTGCCAGTAGTACGGGGGGCATACTGACAGGCAATGAGCAGTTCTTC.

The chain employs TRBV4-1 and TRBJ1-1; 12 bases map to TRBD1. With V trimmed by 1 base and J by 7 bases, 13 bases remained unmatched. Germline CDR1 is MGHRA and CDR2 is YSYEKL. The CDR3 is 18 amino acids. The CDR3 loop reads CASSQVEWAGQGAYEAFF. In DNA, the CDR3 is TGCGCCAGCAGCCAAGTCGAGTGGGCGGGACAGGGGGCTTATGAAGCTTTCTTT.

This clone was seen only once. The gene calls are TRBV5-4 and TRBJ1-4; D is unresolved. Germline loops: CDR1 SGHNT, CDR2 YYREEE (reference sequence). The CDR3 covers 15 residues. V dropped 4 bases and J dropped 8 bases, with 18 bases sitting between them. The CDR3 DNA is TGTGCCAGCAGCCTTACATCTAGAGCAGAGGAAAAACTGTTTTTT. Amino acids: CASSLTSRAEEKLFF.

The chain combines TRBV7-9 with TRBJ1-5; tentative D call: TRBD1 (5 bases). The CDR3 is made up of 13 amino acids. Trimming cost V 4 bases and J 5 bases, with 9 bases left between them. Germline CDR1 is SEHNR and CDR2 is FQNEAQ (reference sequence). Here the CDR3 reads CASSSDTYQPQHF. The CDR3 DNA reads as TGTGCCAGCAGCTCGGACACCTATCAGCCCCAGCATTTT. Using reference TRBV7-9 and TRBJ1-5 for the parts outside the CDR3, the full variable domain is DTGVSQNPRHKITKRGQNVTFRCDPISEHNRLYWYRQTLGQGPEFLTYFQNEAQLEKSRLLSDRFSAERPKGSFSTLEIQRTEQGDSAMYLCASSSDTYQPQHFGDGTRLSIL.

This clone has just one count. J is TRBJ2-4 and V is TRBV4-1, with 9 bases matching TRBD1. The length of the CDR3 is 17 residues. Germline V gene lookup returns CDR1 MGHRA and CDR2 YSYEKL. The V and J ends lost 0 bases and 1 base, in that order; junction bases with no gene match: 4. The CDR3 reads CASSQDGTGTAKNIQYF. Here the CDR3 DNA reads TGCGCCAGCAGCCAAGATGGGACAGGGACCGCCAAAAACATTCAGTACTTC.

The chain combines TRBV11-2 with TRBJ1-6; 7 bases are a match to TRBD1. Losses at the gene ends were 1 base for V and 10 bases for J; bases not matched to a gene: 4. The CDR3 length is 14 residues. The germline CDR1 and CDR2 sequences are SGHAT and FQNNGV. The CDR3 spells CASSLGGGRSPLHF. The CDR3 coding sequence is TGTGCCAGCAGCTTAGGAGGGGGCAGGTCACCCCTCCACTTT.

This clone was detected once. The V call is TRBV2, the J call TRBJ1-1; TRBD1 might be the D (5 bases). There are 13 residues in the CDR3. Germline V gene sequence: CDR1 SNHLY, CDR2 FYNNEI. V dropped 4 bases and J dropped 4 bases, with 10 bases sitting between them. In DNA, the CDR3 is TGTGCCAGCAGTGGCGGCAGGGCCACTGAAGCTTTCTTT. Its protein is CASSGGRATEAFF.

This clone appeared a few times. The chain recombines TRBV6-2 or TRBV6-3 with TRBJ1-2, with 8 nucleotides matching TRBD1. The V and J ends lost 5 bases and 8 bases, in that order; junction bases with no gene match: 7. Germline loops: CDR1 MNHEY, CDR2 SVGEGT. The CDR3 runs 13 residues. For the CDR3, the DNA is TGTGCCAGCAGTCCGGGACAGGTGGTGGGCTACACCTTC. Protein sequence: CASSPGQVVGYTF.